The clone carrying this T cell receptor (beta chain) was detected only once. Assay used: immunoSEQ multiplex PCR; TCRdb lists only in-frame clones, some missing. Seen here are about 170,000 clones, approximately 85% observed once, and the top ten hold approximately 7%. Germline loops: CDR1 SEHNR, CDR2 FQNEAQ (reference sequence). This CDR3 region has 18 residues. The V segment lost 5 bases and the J segment 0 bases; nucleotides outside the gene matches: 8. The sample comes from a study of blood T cell repertoires in COVID-19. The chain is built from TRBV7-9 and TRBJ2-4; 12 bases line up with TRBD2. Sequenced: peripheral blood. The receptor comes from an older man with COVID-19, enrolled during active disease. CDR3 sequence reads: CASSPRTSGTVAKNIQYF. CDR3 sequence (DNA): TGTGCCAGCAGCCCCCGGACTAGCGGGACAGTAGCCAAAAACATTCAGTACTTC.